This T cell receptor (beta chain) emerged from a study of response to subunit inactivated influenza vaccine. CDR1 is MNHEY, CDR2 SVGEGT, per germline. Trimming removed 2 bases at V and 3 bases at J, with 17 bases between. There are 17 residues in the CDR3. This clonotype was counted only a few times. What it recognizes is unknown. General study results and limits: Authors suggested that a seasonal influenza vaccination recruits few new T cells each time.

TCRdb ran MiXCR on the RT-PCR reads and lists one entry per CDR3 protein. Found here are more than 550,000 distinct CDR3 sequences, roughly 12% of them singletons; the top ten hold about 9.4%. The receptor's source is a man aged 50-60 years who received an inactivated influenza vaccine. The sample here was PBMCs from blood, taken on the day of vaccination. This sequence joins TRBV6-2 or TRBV6-3 and TRBJ1-5; the D gene is possibly TRBD1 (6 bases). CDR3 coding DNA: TGTGCCAGCAGTTACGGGGGGCCTGGGGACTTCAATCAGCCCCAGCATTTT. Protein: CASSYGGPGDFNQPQHF.